The 19 T cell receptor beta chains in this list originate from one sample, sequenced in a study of preoperative IRX-2 immunotherapy in early breast cancer (dated by TCRdb to between 2018 and 2020). The label giving this sample's treatment or condition can be read as: preoperative locoregional IRX-2 cytokine immunotherapy. Libraries were made using the immunoSEQ multiplex PCR assay. Entries here come from immuneACCESS through TCRdb and include only in-frame sequences with V and J called. Some clones fail to appear in such tables; in the studies checked, an unresolved V gene covers under half of the shortfall, and the cause of the remainder is unknown. The sample includes approximately 28,000 clones, with over 65% observed a single time. More than 3% of the sample lies in the top ten. Sampling was carried out from a patient treated with IRX-2 immunotherapy. These TCRs come from a human donor with breast cancer.

The CDR3 coding sequence is TGTGCCAGCAGCTTATACGAAAATTCACCCCTCCACTTT. It yields the protein CASSLYENSPLHF. The chain carries TRBV7-1 and TRBJ1-6; D unresolved. TRBV7-1 is designated an ORF whose function remains uncertain. CDR3 size: 13 residues. Trimming removed 4 bases at V and 7 bases at J, with 8 bases between.

V gene TRBV6-8 combines with J gene TRBJ1-1; possible D gene TRBD1, 5 bases. The CDR3 contains 13 residues. Trimming took 2 bases from V and 8 from J, leaving 12 bases between them. The germline CDR1 and CDR2 sequences are MNHGY and SAAAGT. CDR3 residues: CASSYPGGGEAFF. For the CDR3, the DNA is TGTGCCAGCAGTTACCCCGGCGGGGGAGAAGCTTTCTTT.

The chain has TRBV6-8 and TRBJ2-5, with D possibly matching TRBD2 (5 bases). Germline CDR1 and CDR2: MNHGY and SAAAGT. V was trimmed by 6 bases and J by 2 bases, leaving 7 bases between them. The CDR3 spans 12 residues. CDR3 nucleotides: TGTGCCAGCAGGGGAGTTCAAGAGACCCAGTACTTC. Residues: CASRGVQETQYF.

This rearrangement joins TRBV7-4 to TRBJ2-7; maybe TRBD1 (5 bases). Trimming took off 5 bases at V and 3 bases at J, with 11 bases between the two ends. Germline lookup yields CDR1 SGHVT and CDR2 SQSDAQ. This CDR3 has 13 amino acids. The CDR3 here is CASSQDTGYEQYF. In nucleotides, the CDR3 is TGTGCCAGCAGCCAGGACACCGGCTACGAGCAGTACTTC.

The V gene is TRBV18, the J gene TRBJ2-6, with D possibly TRBD1 on 5 matching bases. The CDR3 is 17 residues long. Trimming pared 3 bases from V and 4 bases from J, leaving 16 bases between. Germline values: CDR1 KGHSH, CDR2 LQKENI. Here the CDR3 DNA reads TGTGCCAGCTCACCCTTTATCAGGGCTCTGGGGGCCAACGTCCTGACTTTC. It encodes CASSPFIRALGANVLTF.

This sequence joins TRBV7-5 and TRBJ2-4. TRBV7-5 is deemed a pseudogene. This CDR3 is 15 amino acids long. This chain's CDR3 is CASSQGGLAKNIQYF. The CDR3 coding sequence is TGTGCCAGCAGTCAGGGGGGGCTAGCCAAAAACATTCAGTACTTC.

The chain recombines TRBV19 with TRBJ2-2; D gene uncertain. There are 12 residues in the CDR3. V was shortened by 3 bases and J by 8 bases, with 7 bases between the two germline ends. The germline V gene encodes CDR1 LNHDA and CDR2 SQIVND (reference sequence). DNA of the CDR3: TGTGCCAGTAGTATTGGCTGGGGGGAGCTGTTTTTT. This codes for CASSIGWGELFF. The variable domain in full, completed from reference TRBV19 and TRBJ2-2, reads DGGITQSPKYLFRKEGQNVTLSCEQNLNHDAMYWYRQDPGQGLRLIYYSQIVNDFQKGDIAEGYSVSREKKESFPLTVTSAQKNPTAFYLCASSIGWGELFFGEGSRLTVL.

The chain carries TRBV5-1 and TRBJ2-2, with D perhaps TRBD1 (6 bases). The V end lost 0 bases, the J end lost 4 bases, and 13 bases lay between the germline ends. CDR1 is SGHRS, CDR2 YFSETQ, per germline. This CDR3 has 16 residues. The CDR3 loop reads CASSLDPGVGTGELFF. As DNA, the CDR3 is TGCGCCAGCAGCTTGGATCCAGGGGTAGGCACCGGGGAGCTGTTTTTT.

J is TRBJ2-7 and V is TRBV15, with 7 bases fitting TRBD1. CDR3 size: 15 residues. Germline loops: CDR1 LNHNV, CDR2 YYDKDF (reference sequence). V gave up 1 base and J gave up 5 bases; unmatched junction bases: 8. CDR3 sequence (DNA): TGTGCCACCAGCAGAGGCACAGGGGTCGGGGACGAGCAGTACTTC. The encoded protein is CATSRGTGVGDEQYF.

This clone was counted a few times. A junction end diverges from the germline sequence, so it may reflect a read error. V is TRBV18 and J is TRBJ1-6; D may be TRBD1 (6 bases). This CDR3 is built from 13 residues. Germline lookup yields CDR1 KGHSH and CDR2 LQKENI. DNA for the CDR3: TGTGCCAGCTCCCCACTGCAGGGGCCACCCCTCCACTTT. Translated, it gives CASSPLQGPPLHF.

The chain recombines TRBV6-8 with TRBJ1-3, with D tentatively TRBD1 (5 bases). Germline V CDR1 and CDR2: MNHGY, SAAAGT. The length of the CDR3 is 16 residues. Trimming pared 2 bases from V and 2 bases from J, leaving 13 bases between. CDR3 residues: CASSYRRWGPGNTIYF. The CDR3 coding sequence is TGTGCCAGCAGTTACCGACGCTGGGGCCCTGGAAACACCATATATTTT.

The chain employs TRBV6-8 and TRBJ2-3; D is possibly TRBD2 (5 bases). Germline assignment: CDR1 MNHGY and CDR2 SAAAGT. Trimming took off 2 bases at V and 0 bases at J, with 9 bases between the two ends. The CDR3 is 15 amino acids. The CDR3 region has the DNA TGTGCCAGCAGTTACAGTACGGGGAGCACAGATACGCAGTATTTT. This gives the protein CASSYSTGSTDTQYF.

The chain employs TRBV6-8 and TRBJ2-3; 9 positions agree with TRBD2. The germline V gene has CDR1 MNHGY and CDR2 SAAAGT. V lost 6 bases and J lost 2; bases outside the gene matches: 15. The CDR3 consists of 18 residues. The CDR3 DNA sequence: TGTGCCAGCAGACCCCTCCGACTAGCGGACCTGTCCACAGATACGCAGTATTTT. Residues: CASRPLRLADLSTDTQYF.

The J gene is TRBJ1-5, the V gene TRBV28; D is unresolved. The germline CDR1 and CDR2 sequences are MDHEN and SYDVKM. The germline V and J ends were trimmed by 8 bases and 6 bases, with 14 bases remaining between them. CDR3 length: 13 residues. CDR3 nucleotide sequence: TGTGCCAGCGACATCGGAAAGAGTCAGCCCCAGCATTTT. It translates to CASDIGKSQPQHF. Looking up the rest from reference TRBV28 and TRBJ1-5 gives the full variable domain: DVKVTQSSRYLVKRTGEKVFLECVQDMDHENMFWYRQDPGLGLRLIYFSYDVKMKEKGDIPEGYSVSREKKERFSLILESASTNQTSMYLCASDIGKSQPQHFGDGTRLSIL.

The CDR3 is CASSSADSNTEAFF. The CDR3, as DNA: TGTGCCAGCAGCTCTGCAGACTCGAACACTGAAGCTTTCTTT. The genes are TRBV11-3 and TRBJ1-1; D not certain. Germline V gives CDR1 SGHNT, CDR2 YENEEA. V was clipped by 4 bases and J by 1 base, with 10 bases between them. The CDR3 is 14 residues long.

The V call is TRBV7-6, the J call TRBJ1-2, with a tentative D call TRBD1 (5 bases). Per the germline V gene, CDR1 is SGHVS and CDR2 is FNYEAQ. This CDR3 comprises 19 residues. V was clipped by 5 bases and J by 0 bases, with 25 bases between them. The CDR3 protein is CASSPFRRGLPESNYGYTF. In nucleotides, the CDR3 is TGTGCCAGCAGCCCTTTTCGGAGGGGATTACCCGAATCTAACTATGGCTACACCTTC. Drawing the rest from reference TRBV7-6 and TRBJ1-2, the complete variable domain is GAGVSQSPRYKVTKRGQDVALRCDPISGHVSLYWYRQALGQGPEFLTYFNYEAQQDKSGLPNDRFSAERPEGSISTLTIQRTEQRDSAMYRCASSPFRRGLPESNYGYTFGSGTRLTVV.

V usage is TRBV19 and J usage is TRBJ1-5, with D maybe TRBD1 (6 bases). Germline loops: CDR1 LNHDA, CDR2 SQIVND (reference sequence). Trimming stripped 7 bases from V and 2 bases from J, with 18 bases between. CDR3 size: 16 residues. This CDR3 reads CASKRGGGVGNQPQHF. In DNA form, the CDR3 reads TGTGCCAGTAAAAGGGGTGGGGGCGTCGGCAATCAGCCCCAGCATTTT.

The V gene is TRBV7-1, the J gene TRBJ1-4, with a possible D match to TRBD1 (5 bases). TRBV7-1 is assigned to the ORF class and has an uncertain function. The CDR3 runs to 13 residues. V lost 4 bases and J 6 bases, leaving 9 bases between the germline ends. The CDR3 loop reads CASSFLGDEKLFF. The DNA of the CDR3 is TGTGCCAGCAGCTTTTTGGGGGATGAAAAACTGTTTTTT.

This clone was counted a few times. The chain employs TRBV6-8 and TRBJ2-1; D unresolved. V was trimmed by 4 bases and J by 6 bases, leaving 13 bases between them. The germline CDR1 and CDR2 sequences are MNHGY and SAAAGT. This CDR3 has 14 amino acids. CDR3: CASSSDGYSNEQFF. The CDR3 DNA is TGTGCCAGCAGTTCGGACGGATACTCCAATGAGCAGTTCTTC.